A single TCR beta chain is shown here with its context. CDR3 length: 15 amino acids. Germline V gene lookup returns CDR1 SGHTA and CDR2 FQGNSA. The V and J ends lost 5 bases and 7 bases respectively, with 15 bases between them. The data stem from a study of blood T cell repertoires in COVID-19. Whole-study context: COVID-19 samples from acute and convalescent phases originated in the United States, Italy and Spain.

Data came from immunoSEQ multiplex PCR; TCRdb stores just in-frame clones and leaves some out. The sample includes under 100,000 clones, around four fifths seen only once; the top ten take about a sixth. V gene TRBV7-2 combines with J gene TRBJ1-6; D perhaps matches TRBD1 (5 bases). This sequence originates from a woman in her sixties with acute or convalescent COVID-19. What was sequenced was peripheral blood. CDR3 sequence reads: CASSPSAGPNSPLHF. The CDR3 DNA reads as TGTGCCAGCAGCCCCTCGGCGGGGCCGAATTCACCCCTCCACTTT.